This is a list of T cell receptor beta chains from one sample in a study of shared clonotypes between healthy human individuals. Here immunoSEQ multiplex PCR was the method, and the copy in TCRdb shows in-frame clones only, minus some. Among nearly 2 million clones listed, approximately 94% were seen once. The sequencing sample was made of naive CD8+ T cells sorted from blood. These receptors all stem from a man younger than 35 in good health. The CDR3 runs from the conserved cysteine through the conserved F or W. Expanded clones get a size class; other rows say once, few or many, or leave the size out.

size: .
V: TRBV6-5
J: TRBJ2-2
CDR3: CATGTGELFF

size: .
V: TRBV4-1
J: TRBJ2-1
CDR3: CASSPPKLAGVGEQFF

size: .
V: TRBV27
J: TRBJ2-7
CDR3: CASSLSALGLKYEQYF

size: .
V: TRBV14
J: TRBJ1-2
CDR3: CASSQERGYGYTF

size: once
V: TRBV5-4
J: TRBJ2-3
CDR3: CASSGGLAGPLTDTQYF

size: .
V: TRBV28
J: TRBJ1-2
CDR3: CASSRYTGIEGYTF

size: .
V: TRBV5-1
J: TRBJ2-1
CDR3: CASSAEPGYEQFF

size: .
V: TRBV18
J: TRBJ2-7
CDR3: CASSPGLAGNEQYF

size: .
V: TRBV25-1
J: TRBJ2-1
CDR3: CASSDQAEENEQFF

size: .
V: TRBV6-5
J: TRBJ2-7
CDR3: CASSYKSHIEGEQYF

size: once
V: TRBV7-9
J: TRBJ2-1
CDR3: CASSLATGVRNEQFF

size: .
V: TRBV19
J: TRBJ2-7
CDR3: CASSARTDSYEQYF

size: .
V: TRBV25-1
J: TRBJ2-2
CDR3: CASSEHESGELFF

size: .
V: TRBV5-5
J: TRBJ2-1
CDR3: CASSPEGPGVNNEQFF

size: .
V: TRBV7-8
J: TRBJ2-1
CDR3: CASSLAGQGAYNEQFF

size: .
V: TRBV4-1
J: TRBJ2-5
CDR3: CASSLQGAVQETQYF

size: .
V: TRBV5-4
J: TRBJ1-2
CDR3: CASSSHPTDGYTF

size: .
V: TRBV6-1
J: TRBJ2-7
CDR3: CASSEFPPQPRAGEQYF

size: .
V: TRBV28
J: TRBJ1-2
CDR3: CASSATWGAEGYTF

size: .
V: TRBV9
J: TRBJ2-3
CDR3: CASSPRDGWSTDTQYF

size: .
V: TRBV11-2
J: TRBJ2-7
CDR3: CASSLDLAGPKGEQYF

size: .
V: TRBV6-5
J: TRBJ2-4
CDR3: CASSYPTGASDF

size: .
V: TRBV29-1
J: TRBJ1-1
CDR3: CSAPRSAGNTEAFF

size: .
V: TRBV30
J: TRBJ2-5
CDR3: CAWGLPGHRETQYF

size: .
V: TRBV6-1
J: TRBJ2-7
CDR3: CASSAGTGSRGEQYF

size: .
V: TRBV4-1
J: TRBJ1-2
CDR3: CASSQGGTGGTGYTF

size: .
V: TRBV29-1
J: TRBJ2-3
CDR3: CSVEAGGASTDTQYF

size: .
V: TRBV10-3
J: TRBJ2-2
CDR3: CAISGSESSAGELFF

size: .
V: TRBV11-2
J: TRBJ2-5
CDR3: CASSLGGGAQYF

size: .
V: TRBV7-9
J: TRBJ2-7
CDR3: CASSLGVEQYF

size: .
V: TRBV29-1
J: TRBJ2-7
CDR3: CSVEDQTGVPYEQYF

size: few
V: TRBV6-1
J: TRBJ1-5
CDR3: CASSDGAHDYQPQHF

size: .
V: TRBV25-1
J: TRBJ2-1
CDR3: CASSDSGTWNEQFF

size: once
V: TRBV6-5
J: TRBJ2-7
CDR3: CASSNRDRDTYEQYF

size: .
V: TRBV27
J: TRBJ2-7
CDR3: CASSLSSGTGDYEQYF

size: .
V: TRBV6-5
J: TRBJ2-7
CDR3: CASTPLIGSCEQYF

size: .
V: TRBV27
J: TRBJ2-7
CDR3: CASSLLASGTSYEQYF

size: .
V: TRBV10-3
J: TRBJ2-2
CDR3: CAISDHSTGTGNTGELFF

size: .
V: TRBV9
J: TRBJ2-3
CDR3: CASSVKGVGSDTQYF

size: .
V: TRBV9
J: TRBJ2-1
CDR3: CASSVGGPLIDDEQFF

size: .
V: TRBV5-6
J: TRBJ2-7
CDR3: CASSLGYPVRYEQYF